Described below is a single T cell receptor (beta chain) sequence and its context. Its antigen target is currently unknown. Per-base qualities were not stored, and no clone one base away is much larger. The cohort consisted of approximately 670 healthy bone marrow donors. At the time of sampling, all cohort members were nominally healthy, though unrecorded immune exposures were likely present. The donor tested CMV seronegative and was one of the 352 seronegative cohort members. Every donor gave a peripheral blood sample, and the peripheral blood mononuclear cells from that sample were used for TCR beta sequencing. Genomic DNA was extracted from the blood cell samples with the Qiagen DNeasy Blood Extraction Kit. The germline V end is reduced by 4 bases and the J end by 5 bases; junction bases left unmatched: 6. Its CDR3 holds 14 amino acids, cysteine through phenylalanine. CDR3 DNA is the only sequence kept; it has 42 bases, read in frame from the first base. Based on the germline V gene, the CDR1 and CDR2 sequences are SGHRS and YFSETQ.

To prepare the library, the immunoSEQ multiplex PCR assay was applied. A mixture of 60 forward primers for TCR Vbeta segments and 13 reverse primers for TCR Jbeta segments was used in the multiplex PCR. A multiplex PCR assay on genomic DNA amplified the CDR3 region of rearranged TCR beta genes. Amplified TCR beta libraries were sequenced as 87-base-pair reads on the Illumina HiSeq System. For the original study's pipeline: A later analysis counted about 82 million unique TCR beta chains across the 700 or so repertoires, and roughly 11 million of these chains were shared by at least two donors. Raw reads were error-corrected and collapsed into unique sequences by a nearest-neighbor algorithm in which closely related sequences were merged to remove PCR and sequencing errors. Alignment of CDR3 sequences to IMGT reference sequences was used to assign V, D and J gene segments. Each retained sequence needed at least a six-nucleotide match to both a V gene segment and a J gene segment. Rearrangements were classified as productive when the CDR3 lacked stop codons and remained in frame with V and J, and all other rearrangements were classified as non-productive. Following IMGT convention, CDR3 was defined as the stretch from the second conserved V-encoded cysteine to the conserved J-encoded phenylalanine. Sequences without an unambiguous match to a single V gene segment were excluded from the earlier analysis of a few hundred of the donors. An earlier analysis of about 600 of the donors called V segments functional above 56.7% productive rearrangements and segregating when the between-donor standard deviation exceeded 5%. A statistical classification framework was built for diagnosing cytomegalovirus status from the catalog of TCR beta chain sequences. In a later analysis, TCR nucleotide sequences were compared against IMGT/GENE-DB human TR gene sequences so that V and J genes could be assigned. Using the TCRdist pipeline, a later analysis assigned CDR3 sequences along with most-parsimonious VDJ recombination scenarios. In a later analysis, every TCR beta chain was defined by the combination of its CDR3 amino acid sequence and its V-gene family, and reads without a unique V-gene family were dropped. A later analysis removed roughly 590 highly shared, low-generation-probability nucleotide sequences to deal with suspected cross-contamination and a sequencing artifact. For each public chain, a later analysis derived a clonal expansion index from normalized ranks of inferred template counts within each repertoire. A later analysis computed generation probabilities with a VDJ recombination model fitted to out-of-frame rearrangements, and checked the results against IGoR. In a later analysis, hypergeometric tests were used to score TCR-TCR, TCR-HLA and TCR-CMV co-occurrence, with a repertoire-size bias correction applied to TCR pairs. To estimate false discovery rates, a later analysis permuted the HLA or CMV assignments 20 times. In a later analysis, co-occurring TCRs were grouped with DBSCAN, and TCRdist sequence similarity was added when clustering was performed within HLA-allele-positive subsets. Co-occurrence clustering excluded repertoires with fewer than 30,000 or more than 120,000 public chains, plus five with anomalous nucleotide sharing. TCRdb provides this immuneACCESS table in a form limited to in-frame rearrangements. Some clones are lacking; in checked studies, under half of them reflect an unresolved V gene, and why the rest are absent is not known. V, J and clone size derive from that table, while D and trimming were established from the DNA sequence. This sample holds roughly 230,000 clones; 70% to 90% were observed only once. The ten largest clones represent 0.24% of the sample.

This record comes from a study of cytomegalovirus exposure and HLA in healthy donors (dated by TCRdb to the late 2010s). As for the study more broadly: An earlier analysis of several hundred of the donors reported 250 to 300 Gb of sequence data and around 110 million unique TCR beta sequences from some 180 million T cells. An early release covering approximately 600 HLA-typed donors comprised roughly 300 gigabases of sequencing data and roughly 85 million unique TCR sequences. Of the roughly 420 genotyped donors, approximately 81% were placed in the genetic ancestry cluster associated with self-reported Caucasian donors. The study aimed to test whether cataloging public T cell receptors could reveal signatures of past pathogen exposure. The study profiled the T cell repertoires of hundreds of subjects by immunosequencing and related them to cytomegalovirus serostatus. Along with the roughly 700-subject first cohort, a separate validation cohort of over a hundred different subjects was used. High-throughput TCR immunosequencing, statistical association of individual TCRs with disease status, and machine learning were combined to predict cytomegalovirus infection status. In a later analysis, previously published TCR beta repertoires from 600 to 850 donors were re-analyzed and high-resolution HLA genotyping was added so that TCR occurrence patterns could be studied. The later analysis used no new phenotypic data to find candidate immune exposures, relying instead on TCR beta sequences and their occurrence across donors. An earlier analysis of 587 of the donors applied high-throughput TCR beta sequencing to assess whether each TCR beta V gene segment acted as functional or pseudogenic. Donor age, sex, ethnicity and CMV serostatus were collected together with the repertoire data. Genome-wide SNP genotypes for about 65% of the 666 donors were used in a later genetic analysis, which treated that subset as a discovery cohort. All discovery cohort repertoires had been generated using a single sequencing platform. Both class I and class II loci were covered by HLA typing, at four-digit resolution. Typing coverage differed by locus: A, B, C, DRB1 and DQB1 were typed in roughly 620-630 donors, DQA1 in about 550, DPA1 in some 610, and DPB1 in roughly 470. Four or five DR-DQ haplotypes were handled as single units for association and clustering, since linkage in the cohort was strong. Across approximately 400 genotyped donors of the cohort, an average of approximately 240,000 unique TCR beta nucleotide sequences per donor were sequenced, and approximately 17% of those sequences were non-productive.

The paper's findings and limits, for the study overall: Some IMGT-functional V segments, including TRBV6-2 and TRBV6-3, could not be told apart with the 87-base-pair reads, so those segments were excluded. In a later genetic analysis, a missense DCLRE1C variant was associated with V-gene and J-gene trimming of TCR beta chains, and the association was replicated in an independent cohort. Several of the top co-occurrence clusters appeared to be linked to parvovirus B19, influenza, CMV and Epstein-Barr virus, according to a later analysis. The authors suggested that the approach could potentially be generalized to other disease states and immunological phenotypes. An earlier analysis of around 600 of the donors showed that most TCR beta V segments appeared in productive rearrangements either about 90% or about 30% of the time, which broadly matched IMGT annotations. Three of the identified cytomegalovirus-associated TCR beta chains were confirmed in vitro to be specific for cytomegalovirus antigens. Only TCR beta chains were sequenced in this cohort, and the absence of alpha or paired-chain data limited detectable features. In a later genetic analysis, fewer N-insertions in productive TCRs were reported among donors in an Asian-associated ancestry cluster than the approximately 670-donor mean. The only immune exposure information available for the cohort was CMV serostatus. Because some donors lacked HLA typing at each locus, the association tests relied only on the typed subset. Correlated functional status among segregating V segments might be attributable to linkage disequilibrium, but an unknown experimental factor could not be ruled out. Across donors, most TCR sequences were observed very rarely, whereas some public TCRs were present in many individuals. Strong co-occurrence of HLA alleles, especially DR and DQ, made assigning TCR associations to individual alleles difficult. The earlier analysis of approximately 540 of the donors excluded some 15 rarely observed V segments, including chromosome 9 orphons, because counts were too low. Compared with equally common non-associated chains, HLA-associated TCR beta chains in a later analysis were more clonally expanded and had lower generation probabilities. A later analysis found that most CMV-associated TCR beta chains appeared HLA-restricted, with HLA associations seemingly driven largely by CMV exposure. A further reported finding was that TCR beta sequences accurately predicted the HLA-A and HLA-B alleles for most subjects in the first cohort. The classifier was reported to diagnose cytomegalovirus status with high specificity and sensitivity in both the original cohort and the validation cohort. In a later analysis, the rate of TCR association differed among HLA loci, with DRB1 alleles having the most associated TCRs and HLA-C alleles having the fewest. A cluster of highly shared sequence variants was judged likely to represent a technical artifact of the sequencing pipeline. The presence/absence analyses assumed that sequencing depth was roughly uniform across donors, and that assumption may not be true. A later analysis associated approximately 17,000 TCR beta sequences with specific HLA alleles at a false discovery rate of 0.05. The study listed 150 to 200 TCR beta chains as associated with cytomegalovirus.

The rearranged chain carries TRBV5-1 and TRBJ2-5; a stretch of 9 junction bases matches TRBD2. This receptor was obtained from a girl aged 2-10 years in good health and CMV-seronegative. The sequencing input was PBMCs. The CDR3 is CASSVSGRGETQYF. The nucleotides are TGCGCCAGCAGCGTTAGCGGGAGAGGGGAGACCCAGTACTTC.